Reported below is one TCR beta chain. The time point: newly diagnosed GD, antithyroid drugs for less than 3 months. The TCR library was made from RNA that had been extracted from PBMCs in TRIzol. Graves' disease diagnosis followed American Thyroid Association guidelines. These data come from a study of regulatory T cells in long-lasting Graves disease. Investigators prepared the TCR beta libraries by applying iRepertoire HTBI primers and Arm-PCR of CDR3 regions. From the multiplex PCR reads, TCRdb called clonotypes with MiXCR, one entry per CDR3 protein. The top ten clones hold 10% to 15% of a sample with approximately 470,000 distinct CDR3 sequences, about a sixth of them seen once. The sample was also reused in another study, on T cells in Graves' hyperthyroidism and ophthalmopathy. As that study records: Blood held most thyroid clonotypes expanded above 0.001 frequency.

This clonotype originated in a man aged 35 to 55 with Graves disease. The starting material was peripheral blood mononuclear cells (PBMCs), obtained at new diagnosis, from a patient treated with antithyroid drugs.

In nucleotides, the CDR3 is TGTGCCAGCAGTCGTGACAGGGGCCCCTCTGGAAACACCATATATTTT. Residues: CASSRDRGPSGNTIYF. The chain has TRBV6-1 and TRBJ1-3; TRBD1 matches at 8 bases. This CDR3 has 16 residues. Germline assignment: CDR1 MNHNS and CDR2 SASEGT. V trimming: 5 bases; J trimming: 0 bases; junction bases outside the gene matches: 6.